In its sample, the clone carrying this T cell receptor (beta chain) was seen a few times. What it binds is unknown. TCRdb reanalysed the RT-PCR reads using MiXCR and keeps one entry per CDR3 protein. The sample includes about 650,000 distinct CDR3 sequences, roughly 14% of them seen just once. This specimen comes from a study of response to subunit inactivated influenza vaccine. Study results and caveats: Authors suggested seasonal influenza vaccinations each recruit few new T cells.

Germline CDR1 is SGHRS and CDR2 is YFSETQ. CDR3 length: 14 residues. The V and J ends lost 3 bases and 5 bases, in that order; junction bases with no gene match: 5. The TCR sequence derives from a man aged 50 to 60 who received an inactivated influenza vaccine. The sample consisted of PBMCs from blood, taken less than 13 days after vaccination. The chain couples TRBV5-1 to TRBJ2-5; 9 bases align to TRBD1. DNA for the CDR3: TGCGCCAGCAGCTCGGGACAGGGTATGGAGACCCAGTACTTC. Translating it yields CASSSGQGMETQYF. The entire variable domain, with the rest obtained from reference TRBV5-1 and TRBJ2-5, is as follows: KAGVTQTPRYLIKTRGQQVTLSCSPISGHRSVSWYQQTPGQGLQFLFEYFSETQRNKGNFPGRFSGRQFSNSRSEMNVSTLELGDSALYLCASSSGQGMETQYFGPGTRLLVL.